This T cell receptor beta chain appears in the sequencing data of a study of cytomegalovirus exposure and HLA in healthy donors. Study-wide findings and caveats: A further, later analysis showed that HLA-associated TCR beta chains (compared with equally common others) were more clonally expanded. In a later analysis, TCR beta V- and J-gene trimming showed a link to a missense DCLRE1C variant.

The CDR3 runs to 14 residues. The germline V gene encodes CDR1 GTSNPN and CDR2 SVGIG (reference sequence). Trimming stripped 0 bases from V and 5 bases from J, with 13 bases between. Regarding this clone: Its antigen remains unknown.

The PCR had 60 Vbeta and 13 Jbeta primers. Produced via immunoSEQ multiplex PCR; TCRdb's table is partial and in-frame only. The repertoire includes 150,000 to 200,000 clones, roughly 79% of them detected once, and roughly 2.1% sits in the top ten. This chain joins TRBV30 and TRBJ1-1, with a weak D call TRBD1 (5 bases). The source is a woman in her thirties in good health and CMV-seropositive. Sequenced: PBMCs. CDR3 coding DNA: TGTGCCTGGAGTGTACTTCTGGCAGGGACTGAAGCTTTCTTT. Its translation is CAWSVLLAGTEAFF.